This is a list of T cell receptor beta chains from one sample in a study of shared clonotypes between healthy human individuals. Method: immunoSEQ multiplex PCR; TCRdb's copy keeps in-frame clones and lacks some. The data contain millions of clones, 85% to 95% of them singletons. Material: naive CD4+ T cells sorted from blood. The receptors were gathered from a man aged 18 to 30 in good health. Both conserved end residues are part of each CDR3. The D gene is left open where the match is weak. Part of the rows lack a size; the others show once, few, many or a class for expanded clones.

J gene,D gene,clone size,V gene,CDR3 DNA,CDR3 protein
TRBJ2-3,TRBD1,-,TRBV5-1,TGCGCCAGCAGAAATGGACAGGGCGGAGATACGCAGTATTTT,CASRNGQGGDTQYF
TRBJ2-5,-,-,TRBV11-2,TGTGCCAGCAGCTTAGATACAGGGTCCCAAGAGACCCAGTACTTC,CASSLDTGSQETQYF
TRBJ1-6,-,-,TRBV15,TGTGCCACCAGCAGAGGTCAATCACCCCTCCACTTT,CATSRGQSPLHF
TRBJ2-5,TRBD2,-,TRBV2,TGTGCCAGCAGTGAAGCGCTTCTGGCGGGAGGGTCCCCAGGGACCCAGTACTTC,CASSEALLAGGSPGTQYF
TRBJ2-5,TRBD2,once,TRBV10-3,TGTGCCATCCAGACTAGCGGGGCAGAGACCCAGTACTTC,CAIQTSGAETQYF
TRBJ1-2,-,-,TRBV5-6,TGTGCCAGCAGCCCACTGCATAGGGCATTAGGAAGTGATGGCTACACCTTC,CASSPLHRALGSDGYTF
TRBJ2-7,-,many,TRBV18,TGTGCCAGCTCACCTCTCCAGGGGGGTAACGAGCAGTACTTC,CASSPLQGGNEQYF
TRBJ2-7,-,-,TRBV30,TGTGCCTGGAGTGTACTCAGATTTCAGGGCAGTAAATTC,CAWSVLRFQGSKF
TRBJ1-6,TRBD1,-,TRBV10-3,TGTGCCTCGACCCAGGGACAGGACAATTCACCCCTCCACTTT,CASTQGQDNSPLHF
TRBJ2-7,TRBD1,-,TRBV27,TGTGCCAGCAGCGAGACAGGGTTGGGCTCCTACGAGCAGTACTTC,CASSETGLGSYEQYF
TRBJ2-7,-,-,TRBV2,TGTGCCAACCGGGGTGCGGGCCCCTACGAGCAGTACTTC,CANRGAGPYEQYF
TRBJ1-3,-,-,TRBV2,TGTGCCAGCCGCCTCGAGGGGCTGAAAGGAAACACCATATATTTT,CASRLEGLKGNTIYF
TRBJ2-7,TRBD1,-,TRBV11-2,TGTGCCAGCAGCCCCGGACAGGGCGGGTACGAGCAGTACTTC,CASSPGQGGYEQYF
TRBJ2-3,-,-,TRBV7-2,TGTGCCAGCAGCTCGTTTAGCGCCTTTGGGGCAGATACGCAGTATTTT,CASSSFSAFGADTQYF
TRBJ2-2,-,-,TRBV5-1,TGCGCCAGCAGCCTGGCGGTCGGGGCTGCCTACACCGGGGAGCTGTTTTTT,CASSLAVGAAYTGELFF
TRBJ1-5,TRBD1,-,TRBV7-2,TGTGCCAGCAGCTCAACAGACAGGGGTTGGAATCAGCCCCAGCATTTT,CASSSTDRGWNQPQHF
TRBJ2-1,-,-,TRBV6-5,TGTGCCAGCAGTTACTCGAGAAACGACTACAATGAGCAGTTCTTC,CASSYSRNDYNEQFF